These T cell receptor beta chains were read from a single sample in a study of identical twins. TCRdb redid the calling of the 5' RACE reads with MiXCR, one entry per CDR3 protein. The data show 450,000 to 650,000 distinct CDR3 sequences, 9.6% seen once. These data were also reused for a study on yellow fever vaccine responses in identical twins.

The specimen sequenced was PBMCs. The source is a woman aged 18-30 years in good health. Each CDR3 is given with its conserved first and last residue. The D gene is left open where the match is weak. Rows give clone size only sometimes, using once, few, many, or a class for an expanded clone.

V gene	J gene	clone size	D gene	CDR3 DNA	CDR3 protein
TRBV7-2	TRBJ2-3	.	.	TGTGCCAGCCTGGACTCGTACACAGATACGCAGTATTTT	CASLDSYTDTQYF
TRBV12-3/TRBV12-4	TRBJ2-2	many	.	TGTGCCAGCAGCCTGGTGGGTCCCGGGGAGCTGTTTTTT	CASSLVGPGELFF
TRBV2	TRBJ1-5	many	.	TGTGCCAGCAGGGTCTATAGCAATCAGCCCCAGCATTTT	CASRVYSNQPQHF
TRBV7-2	TRBJ2-2	few	TRBD2	TGTGCCAGCAGCTTAGCCCCGGAACTAGCGGGAGACGACACCGGGGAGCTGTTTTTT	CASSLAPELAGDDTGELFF
TRBV20-1	TRBJ2-1	.	.	TGCAGTGCTAGAGAACAGGGCAATGAGCAGTTCTTC	CSAREQGNEQFF
TRBV3-1	TRBJ2-4	.	TRBD2	TGTGCCTGCACCAACTTCGGGAGGGCCGAGAACATTCAGTACTTC	CACTNFGRAENIQYF
TRBV7-2	TRBJ2-1	.	.	TGTGCCAGCAGCTTAGGTTGGAATGAGCAGTTCTTC	CASSLGWNEQFF
TRBV5-1	TRBJ2-1	few	TRBD1	TGCGCCAGCAGCTCCCCGACAGGGACCTACAATGAGCAGTTCTTC	CASSSPTGTYNEQFF
TRBV9	TRBJ2-1	many	.	TGTGCCAGCAGCGCCCGGGACGGCAGCGATGAGCAGTTCTTC	CASSARDGSDEQFF
TRBV20-1	TRBJ2-1	many	TRBD1	TGCAGTGCTAGAGAAGCCCGGACAGGGTTAGTTGAGCAGTTCTTC	CSAREARTGLVEQFF
TRBV7-9	TRBJ2-1	many	.	TGTGCCAGCAGCCTATTAGACAATGAGCAGTTCTTC	CASSLLDNEQFF
TRBV29-1	TRBJ2-1	few	TRBD2	TGCAGCGCAGCGGGGGGATACAATGAGCAGTTCTTC	CSAAGGYNEQFF
TRBV11-1	TRBJ1-1	few	TRBD1	TGTGCCAGCAGCTTGAGGTTTGGGACAGGGCTTCAAATGAACACTGAAGCTTTCTTT	CASSLRFGTGLQMNTEAFF
TRBV29-1	TRBJ2-1	.	TRBD2	TGCAGCGACGTAGCGGGGTCCTACAATGAGCAGTTCTTC	CSDVAGSYNEQFF
TRBV5-5	TRBJ2-1	.	.	TGTGCCAGCCCCGGGGGAGCTTCCTACAATGAGCAGTTCTTC	CASPGGASYNEQFF
TRBV5-1	TRBJ1-4	.	TRBD1	TGCGCCAGCGAGCAGGGGGCGCGAGGGGAAAAACTGTTTTTT	CASEQGARGEKLFF